Presented here are 29 T cell receptor beta chains from one specimen sequenced in a study of blood T cell repertoires in COVID-19. Some clones are missing from TCRdb's copy, which holds only in-frame ones; the method was immunoSEQ multiplex PCR. The profile shows roughly 230,000 clones, 89% of them singletons. Specimen: peripheral blood. Receptors originate from a woman in her thirties or forties who had recovered from COVID-19.

The J gene is TRBJ2-3, the V gene TRBV13; 9 bases align to TRBD2. The germline gives CDR1 PRHDT, CDR2 FYEKMQ (reference sequence). This CDR3 is built from 21 residues. V lost 4 bases to trimming and J lost 0 bases; unmatched junction nucleotides: 20. CDR3 DNA: TGTGCCAGCAGCTCCCACGAGGCACCTTCCCTAGCGGGGATCAGCACAGATACGCAGTATTTT. Protein product: CASSSHEAPSLAGISTDTQYF. Variable domain in full (rest from reference TRBV13 and TRBJ2-3): AAGVIQSPRHLIKEKRETATLKCYPIPRHDTVYWYQQGPGQDPQFLISFYEKMQSDKGSIPDRFSAQQFSDYHSELNMSSLELGDSALYFCASSSHEAPSLAGISTDTQYFGPGTRLTVL.

The chain links TRBV5-5 to TRBJ2-7; 12 nucleotides agree with TRBD2. This CDR3 region has 15 residues. Germline V lookup: CDR1 SGHKS, CDR2 YYEKEE (reference sequence). Germline trimming cut 2 bases from V and 5 bases from J; bases unmatched to any gene: 5. CDR3 protein: CASSFGLAGYNEQYV. The CDR3, as DNA: TGTGCCAGCAGCTTCGGACTAGCGGGATACAACGAGCAGTACGTC.

The rearrangement uses TRBV5-6 and TRBJ2-3; the match to TRBD2 covers 12 bases. CDR3 length equals 17 residues. J gave up 9 bases and V 1 base, and 12 bases lay outside the gene matches. Germline assignment: CDR1 SGHDT and CDR2 YYEEEE. DNA of the CDR3: TGTGCCAGCAGCTTGATCTCGGGCCTAGCGGGAGGGCCCACGCAGTATTTT. This gives the protein CASSLISGLAGGPTQYF.

The chain uses TRBV7-2 and TRBJ1-1; TRBD1 might be the D (6 bases). Germline CDR1 SGHTA, CDR2 FQGNSA. Trimming removed 4 bases from V and 0 bases from J, with 12 bases in between. The CDR3 consists of 15 residues. This CDR3 reads CASSSQTGMNTEAFF. The CDR3 bases are TGTGCCAGCAGCTCCCAGACAGGAATGAACACTGAAGCTTTCTTT.

The chain uses TRBV5-4 and TRBJ1-3, with TRBD1 matching 8 bases. Germline assignment: CDR1 SGHNT and CDR2 YYREEE (reference sequence). Unmatched junction bases numbered 1, after V lost 1 base and J lost 4 bases. This CDR3 is 14 amino acids long. CDR3 residues: CASSLTGGGNTIYF. In DNA form, the CDR3 reads TGTGCCAGCAGCTTGACAGGGGGAGGAAACACCATATATTTT.

The chain recombines TRBV28 with TRBJ2-1; 11 positions match TRBD2. The germline V gene has CDR1 MDHEN and CDR2 SYDVKM. The CDR3 runs to 15 residues. With V trimmed by 3 bases and J by 7 bases, 5 bases remained unmatched. The CDR3 protein is CASSFEASGRNEQFF. The CDR3 DNA follows: TGTGCCAGCAGTTTCGAGGCTAGCGGGAGGAATGAGCAGTTCTTC.

The chain has TRBV3-1 (or the pseudogene TRBV3-2) and TRBJ1-2, with 7 bases identical to TRBD1. Per the germline V gene, CDR1 is LGHDT and CDR2 is YNNKEL (reference sequence). This CDR3 spans 14 amino acids. Losses at the gene ends were 4 bases for V and 6 bases for J; bases not matched to a gene: 8. CDR3 sequence: CASSRAGGIHGYTF. CDR3 DNA sequence: TGTGCCAGCAGCCGGGCAGGGGGAATTCATGGCTACACCTTC.

The chain has TRBV9 and TRBJ1-2; TRBD1 is a possible D gene (6 bases). Looked up from germline, CDR1 is SGDLS and CDR2 is YYNGEE. Trimming cost V 4 bases and J 1 base, with 14 bases left between them. The CDR3 extends over 15 amino acids. The CDR3 DNA reads as TGTGCCAGCAGCACCTGGACAGACCATAACTATGGCTACACCTTC. Protein sequence: CASSTWTDHNYGYTF.

The genes are TRBV3-1 (or the pseudogene TRBV3-2) and TRBJ2-2; TRBD2 might be the D (6 bases). The V and J ends lost 6 bases and 1 base respectively, with 9 bases between them. Germline assignment: CDR1 LGHDT and CDR2 YNNKEL (reference sequence). The CDR3 consists of 14 residues. This CDR3 reads CASRLSGNTGELFF. In DNA, the CDR3 is TGTGCCAGCAGACTTAGCGGGAACACCGGGGAGCTGTTTTTT.

The chain couples TRBV3-1 (or the pseudogene TRBV3-2) to TRBJ2-1; tentatively, D is TRBD1 (6 bases). The germline V and J ends were trimmed by 0 bases and 4 bases, with 7 bases remaining between them. CDR1 is LGHDT, CDR2 YNNKEL, per germline (reference sequence). The CDR3 has 14 residues. CDR3 DNA: TGTGCCAGCAGCCAAGATGGACAGTACAATGAGCAGTTCTTC. This translates into CASSQDGQYNEQFF.

The V and J genes are TRBV5-5 and TRBJ2-1; the D gene is possibly TRBD2 (5 bases). The CDR3 runs 14 residues. Trimming shortened V by 1 base and J by 7 bases, and 12 bases separated the two germline ends. Germline CDR1 and CDR2: SGHKS and YYEKEE (reference sequence). For the CDR3, the DNA is TGTGCCAGCAGCTTGACTAGGATTTCAAATGAGCAGTTCTTC. Amino acids: CASSLTRISNEQFF.

V usage is TRBV18 and J usage is TRBJ2-3, with 9 bases identical to TRBD1. From germline, CDR1 is KGHSH and CDR2 LQKENI. The CDR3 is 17 amino acids. V gave up 6 bases and J gave up 1 base; unmatched junction bases: 11. CDR3 residues: CASSALPRQGGTDTQYF. The CDR3 DNA follows: TGTGCCAGCTCCGCGCTACCTCGACAGGGGGGCACAGATACGCAGTATTTT.

The chain is built from TRBV19 and TRBJ2-2; 7 bases match TRBD1. Per the germline V gene, CDR1 is LNHDA and CDR2 is SQIVND (reference sequence). The junction had 3 bases not matched to a gene; V was cut back by 5 bases and J by 3 bases. CDR3 length: 14 residues. The CDR3 DNA reads TGTGCCAGTAGTCGGACAGGTTACACCGGGGAGCTGTTTTTT. Protein product: CASSRTGYTGELFF.

V is TRBV12-3 or TRBV12-4 and J is TRBJ2-5; possibly TRBD1 for D (5 bases). This CDR3 comprises 11 residues. Trimming removed 8 bases at V and 7 bases at J, with 11 bases between. The CDR3 nucleotides read TGTGCCAGCCAGGGCCTGGGGACCCAGTACTTC. This encodes CASQGLGTQYF.

The chain is built from TRBV13 and TRBJ2-1; 8 positions match TRBD1. The CDR3 contains 11 residues. CDR1 is PRHDT, CDR2 FYEKMQ, per germline (reference sequence). V trimming: 4 bases; J trimming: 16 bases; junction bases outside the gene matches: 6. CDR3 residues: CASSSSGGAFF. The CDR3 DNA reads as TGTGCCAGCAGCTCGTCAGGGGGCGCTTTCTTC.

The sample holds a few counts of this clone. This sequence joins TRBV4-3 and TRBJ2-2; D call uncertain. The CDR3 has 14 amino acids. Per germline, CDR1 LGHNA and CDR2 YSLEER. V was cut by 1 base and J by 8 bases, with 11 bases left in between. The DNA for the CDR3 is TGCGCCAGCAGCCAAGGGGCGCTAATAGGGGAGCTGTTTTTT. Protein sequence: CASSQGALIGELFF.

The gene calls are TRBV3-1 (or the pseudogene TRBV3-2) and TRBJ2-7; D perhaps matches TRBD2 (6 bases). The CDR3 has 15 amino acids. Between the trimmed V and J ends, which lost 1 base and 5 bases, there was a span of 15 bases. Germline CDR1 is LGHDT and CDR2 is YNNKEL (reference sequence). This CDR3 is CASSQGEQGGNEQYV. The CDR3 DNA reads as TGTGCCAGCAGCCAAGGGGAGCAGGGAGGAAACGAGCAGTACGTC.

V usage is TRBV7-3 and J usage is TRBJ1-2; D gene ambiguous. CDR3 length: 14 amino acids. Between the trimmed V and J ends, which lost 1 base and 2 bases, there was a span of 8 bases. Per germline, CDR1 SGHTA and CDR2 FQGTGA. CDR3 sequence: CASSLNSGNYGYTF. The DNA of the CDR3 is TGTGCCAGCAGCTTAAATTCGGGGAACTATGGCTACACCTTC.

The chain combines TRBV19 with TRBJ2-1; the D is unclear. The CDR3 is 17 residues long. The ends were cut back, 5 bases at V and 0 bases at J, with 17 bases in the middle. Germline CDR1 is LNHDA and CDR2 is SQIVND (reference sequence). The CDR3 reads CASSLGSAYSSYNEQFF. The CDR3 nucleotides read TGTGCCAGTAGTCTCGGTTCGGCTTACAGCTCCTACAATGAGCAGTTCTTC.

The gene calls are TRBV27 and TRBJ2-1, with a weak D call TRBD1 (5 bases). Germline CDR1 and CDR2: MNHEY and SMNVEV (reference sequence). The CDR3 loop spans 11 amino acids. V gave up 10 bases and J gave up 6 bases, with 10 bases separating them. The CDR3: CATEQGNEQFF. CDR3 coding DNA: TGTGCCACCGAGCAGGGCAATGAGCAGTTCTTC.

J is TRBJ2-3 and V is TRBV10-2, with TRBD2 matching 16 bases. Germline loops: CDR1 WSHSY, CDR2 SAAADI. V lost 8 bases to trimming and J lost 1 base; unmatched junction nucleotides: 6. The CDR3 has 17 residues. The CDR3 region has the DNA TGCGCCAGCGGGACTAGCGGGGGGGCAGTCGGCACAGATACGCAGTATTTT. Protein: CASGTSGGAVGTDTQYF.

This chain links TRBV11-3 with TRBJ1-6, with D possibly matching TRBD1 (6 bases). V was pared by 4 bases and J by 6 bases, with 7 bases between. Looked up from germline, CDR1 is SGHNT and CDR2 is YENEEA. The CDR3 runs 13 residues. In nucleotides, the CDR3 is TGTGCCAGCAGCTCAGGGGCTAATTCACCCCTCCACTTT. This encodes CASSSGANSPLHF.

V gene TRBV5-1 combines with J gene TRBJ2-3, with TRBD2 matching over 11 bases. The CDR3 is 16 amino acids. The germline gives CDR1 SGHRS, CDR2 YFSETQ. V was pared by 4 bases and J by 2 bases, with 6 bases of the junction left unmatched. The CDR3 DNA sequence: TGCGCCAGCAGCCAGGGACTAGCGGAGATCACAGATACGCAGTATTTT. Encoded protein: CASSQGLAEITDTQYF.

This clone was found once. The chain employs TRBV10-1 and TRBJ2-2; D might be TRBD2 (6 bases). The germline CDR1 and CDR2 sequences are WNHNN and SYGVQD (reference sequence). The CDR3 is 13 amino acids. Trimming stripped 6 bases from V and 6 bases from J, with 11 bases between. The CDR3 loop reads CASSGSPAGELFF. The CDR3 nucleotides read TGCGCCAGCAGCGGGAGCCCGGCCGGGGAGCTGTTTTTT.

This chain connects TRBV13 to TRBJ2-5, with 8 bases matching TRBD1. The CDR3 contains 17 residues. Trimming removed 0 bases from V and 5 bases from J; junction bases left unmatched: 11. CDR1 and CDR2 (germline): PRHDT, FYEKMQ (reference sequence). The CDR3, as DNA: TGTGCCAGCAGCTTAGGCTCCGGGACAGGTGGGCGTGAGACCCAGTACTTC. Protein: CASSLGSGTGGRETQYF.

The V and J genes are TRBV7-9 and TRBJ2-7, with a weak D call TRBD2 (5 bases). V lost 2 bases and J lost 7, with 15 bases in between. Per the germline V gene, CDR1 is SEHNR and CDR2 is FQNEAQ (reference sequence). This CDR3 region has 14 residues. Written as DNA, the CDR3 is TGTGCCAGCAGCTTAAACGGGTCAACGGGGGAGCAGTACGTC. This sequence encodes CASSLNGSTGEQYV.

The V and J genes are TRBV5-1 and TRBJ1-4; 7 bases agree with TRBD1. V was pared by 4 bases and J by 8 bases, with 14 bases of the junction left unmatched. The germline V gene has CDR1 SGHRS and CDR2 YFSETQ. The CDR3 runs to 16 residues. The CDR3 bases are TGCGCCAGCAGCCCGGCCCCGGGACAGCAGGCCGAAAAACTGTTTTTT. Its protein is CASSPAPGQQAEKLFF.

The rearrangement links TRBV5-4 to TRBJ1-3; possibly TRBD1 for D (6 bases). Germline loops: CDR1 SGHNT, CDR2 YYREEE (reference sequence). Trimming pared 0 bases from V and 0 bases from J, leaving 7 bases between. CDR3 length equals 15 residues. CDR3 coding DNA: TGTGCCAGCAGCTTGGGACAGGCCTCTGGAAACACCATATATTTT. It is translated as CASSLGQASGNTIYF. The full variable domain, in which reference TRBV5-4 and TRBJ1-3 provide the parts outside the CDR3, is ETGVTQSPTHLIKTRGQQVTLRCSSQSGHNTVSWYQQALGQGPQFIFQYYREEENGRGNFPPRFSGLQFPNYSSELNVNALELDDSALYLCASSLGQASGNTIYFGEGSWLTVV.

V is TRBV30 and J is TRBJ1-2; 8 positions agree with TRBD1. The V gene's germline CDR1 is GTSNPN and CDR2 SVGIG (reference sequence). The J segment lost 8 bases and the V segment lost 3 bases, leaving 8 bases of the junction unmatched. The CDR3 totals 13 residues. In DNA form, the CDR3 reads TGTGCCTGGAGCGATCAGGGGGCTCGAGGCTACACCTTC. Translation: CAWSDQGARGYTF.